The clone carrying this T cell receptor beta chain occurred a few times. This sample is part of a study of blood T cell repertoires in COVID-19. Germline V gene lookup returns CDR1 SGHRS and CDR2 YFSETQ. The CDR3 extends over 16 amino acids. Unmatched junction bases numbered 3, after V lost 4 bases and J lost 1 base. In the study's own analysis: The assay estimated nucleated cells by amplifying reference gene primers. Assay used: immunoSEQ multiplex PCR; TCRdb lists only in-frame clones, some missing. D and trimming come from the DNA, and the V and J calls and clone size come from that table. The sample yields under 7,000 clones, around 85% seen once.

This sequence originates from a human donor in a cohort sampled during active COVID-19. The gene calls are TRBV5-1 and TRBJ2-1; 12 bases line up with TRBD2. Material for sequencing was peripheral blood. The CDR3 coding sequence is TGCGCCAGCAGCCCGGGACTAGCGGGTTCCTACAATGAGCAGTTCTTC. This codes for CASSPGLAGSYNEQFF.